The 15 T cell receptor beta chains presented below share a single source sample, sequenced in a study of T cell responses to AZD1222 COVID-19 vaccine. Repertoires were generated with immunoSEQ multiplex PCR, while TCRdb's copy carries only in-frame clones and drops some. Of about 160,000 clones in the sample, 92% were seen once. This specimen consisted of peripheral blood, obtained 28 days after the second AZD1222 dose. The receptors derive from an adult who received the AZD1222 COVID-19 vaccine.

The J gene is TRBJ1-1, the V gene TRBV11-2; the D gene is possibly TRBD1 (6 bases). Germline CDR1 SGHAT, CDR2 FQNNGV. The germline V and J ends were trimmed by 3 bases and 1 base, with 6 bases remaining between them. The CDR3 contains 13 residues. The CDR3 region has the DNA TGTGCCAGCAGCTTGGACAGGAACACTGAAGCTTTCTTT. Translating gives CASSLDRNTEAFF.

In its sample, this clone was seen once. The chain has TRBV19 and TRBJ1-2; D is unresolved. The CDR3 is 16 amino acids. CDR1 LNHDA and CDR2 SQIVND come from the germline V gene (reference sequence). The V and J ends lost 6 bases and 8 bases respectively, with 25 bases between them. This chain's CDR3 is CASRPLSGPQGGGYTF. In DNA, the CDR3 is TGTGCCAGTAGACCCTTAAGCGGACCCCAAGGAGGGGGCTACACCTTC.

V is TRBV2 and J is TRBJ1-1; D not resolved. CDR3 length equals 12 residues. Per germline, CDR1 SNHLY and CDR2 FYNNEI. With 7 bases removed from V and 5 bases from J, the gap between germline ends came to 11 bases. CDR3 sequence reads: CASNPQLTEAFF. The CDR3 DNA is TGTGCCAGCAATCCTCAGTTAACTGAAGCTTTCTTT.

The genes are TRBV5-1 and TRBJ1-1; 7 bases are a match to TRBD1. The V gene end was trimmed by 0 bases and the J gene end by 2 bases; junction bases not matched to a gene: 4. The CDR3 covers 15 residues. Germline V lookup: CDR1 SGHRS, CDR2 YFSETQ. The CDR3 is CASSLDGTDNTEAFF. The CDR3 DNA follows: TGCGCCAGCAGCTTGGACGGGACAGACAACACTGAAGCTTTCTTT.

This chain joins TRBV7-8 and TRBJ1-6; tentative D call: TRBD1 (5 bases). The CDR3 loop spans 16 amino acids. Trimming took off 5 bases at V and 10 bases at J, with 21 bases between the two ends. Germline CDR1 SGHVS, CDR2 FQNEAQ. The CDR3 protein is CASSQVTGSRGSPLHF. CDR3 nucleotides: TGTGCCAGCAGCCAGGTCACAGGATCGAGAGGATCACCCCTCCACTTT.

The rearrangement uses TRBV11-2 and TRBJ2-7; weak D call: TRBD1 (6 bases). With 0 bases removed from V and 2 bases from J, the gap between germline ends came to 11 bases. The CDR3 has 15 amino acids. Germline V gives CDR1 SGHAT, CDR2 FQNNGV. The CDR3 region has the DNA TGTGCCAGCAGCTTAGACCTCAGGGGACCCTACGAGCAGTACTTC. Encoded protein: CASSLDLRGPYEQYF.

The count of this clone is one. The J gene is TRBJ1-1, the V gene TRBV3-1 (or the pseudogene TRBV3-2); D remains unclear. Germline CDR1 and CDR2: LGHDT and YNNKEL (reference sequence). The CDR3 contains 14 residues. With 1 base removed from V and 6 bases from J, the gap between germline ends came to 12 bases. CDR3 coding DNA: TGTGCCAGCAGCCAAGGACCGACCCAGGCTGAAGCTTTCTTT. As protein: CASSQGPTQAEAFF.

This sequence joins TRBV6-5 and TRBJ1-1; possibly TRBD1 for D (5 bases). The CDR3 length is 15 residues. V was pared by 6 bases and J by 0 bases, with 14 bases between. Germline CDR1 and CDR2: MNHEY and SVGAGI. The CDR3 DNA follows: TGTGCCAGCAGGGTCCCCGGGGCTCTGAACACTGAAGCTTTCTTT. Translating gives CASRVPGALNTEAFF.

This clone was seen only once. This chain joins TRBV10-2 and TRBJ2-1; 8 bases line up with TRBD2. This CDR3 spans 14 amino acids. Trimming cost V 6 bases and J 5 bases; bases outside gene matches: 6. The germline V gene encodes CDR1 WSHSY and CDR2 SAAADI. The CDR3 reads CASRAGGKHNEQFF. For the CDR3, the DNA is TGCGCCAGCAGGGCGGGGGGAAAACACAATGAGCAGTTCTTC.

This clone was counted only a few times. CDR3 sequence reads: CAWTGRSGPLHF. As DNA, the CDR3 is TGTGCCTGGACAGGGCGGTCGGGACCCCTCCACTTT. This chain joins TRBV30 and TRBJ1-6; a possible D gene is TRBD1 (5 bases). CDR1 and CDR2 (germline): GTSNPN, SVGIG (reference sequence). The V and J ends lost 4 bases and 12 bases respectively, with 13 bases between them. CDR3 length: 12 residues.

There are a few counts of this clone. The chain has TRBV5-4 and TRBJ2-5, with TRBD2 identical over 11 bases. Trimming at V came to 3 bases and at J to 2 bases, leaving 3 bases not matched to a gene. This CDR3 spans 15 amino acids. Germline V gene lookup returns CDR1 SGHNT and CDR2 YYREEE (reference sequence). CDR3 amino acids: CASSWGTSGQETQYF. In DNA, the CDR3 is TGTGCCAGCAGCTGGGGGACTAGCGGACAAGAGACCCAGTACTTC. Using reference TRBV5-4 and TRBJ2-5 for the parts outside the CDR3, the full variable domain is ETGVTQSPTHLIKTRGQQVTLRCSSQSGHNTVSWYQQALGQGPQFIFQYYREEENGRGNFPPRFSGLQFPNYSSELNVNALELDDSALYLCASSWGTSGQETQYFGPGTRLLVL.

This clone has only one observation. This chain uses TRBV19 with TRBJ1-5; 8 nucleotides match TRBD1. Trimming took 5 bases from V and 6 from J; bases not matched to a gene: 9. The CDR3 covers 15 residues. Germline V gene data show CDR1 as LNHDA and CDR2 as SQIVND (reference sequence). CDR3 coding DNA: TGTGCCAGTAGTGGAGACAGGGGATATAGTCAGCCCCAGCATTTT. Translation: CASSGDRGYSQPQHF.

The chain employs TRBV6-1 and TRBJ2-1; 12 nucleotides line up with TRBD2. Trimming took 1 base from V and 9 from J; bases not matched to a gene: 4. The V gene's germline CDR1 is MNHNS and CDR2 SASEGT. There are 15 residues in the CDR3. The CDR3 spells CASSEGTSGDIEQFF. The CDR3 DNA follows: TGTGCCAGCAGTGAAGGGACTAGCGGGGATATTGAGCAGTTCTTC.

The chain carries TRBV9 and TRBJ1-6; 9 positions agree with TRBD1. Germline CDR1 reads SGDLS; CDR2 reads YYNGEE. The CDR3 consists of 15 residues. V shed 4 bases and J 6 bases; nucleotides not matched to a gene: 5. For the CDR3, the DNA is TGTGCCAGCAGCAAACAGGGGGCCGGTAATTCACCCCTCCACTTT. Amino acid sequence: CASSKQGAGNSPLHF. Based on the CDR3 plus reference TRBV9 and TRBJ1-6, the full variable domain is DSGVTQTPKHLITATGQRVTLRCSPRSGDLSVYWYQQSLDQGLQFLIQYYNGEERAKGNILERFSAQQFPDLHSELNLSSLELGDSALYFCASSKQGAGNSPLHFGNGTRLTVT.

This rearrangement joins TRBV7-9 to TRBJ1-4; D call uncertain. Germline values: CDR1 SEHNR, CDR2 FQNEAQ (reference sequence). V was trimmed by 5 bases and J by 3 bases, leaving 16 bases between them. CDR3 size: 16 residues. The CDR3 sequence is CASSPHGDRANEKLFF. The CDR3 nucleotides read TGTGCCAGCAGCCCCCACGGGGATAGAGCTAATGAAAAACTGTTTTTT.